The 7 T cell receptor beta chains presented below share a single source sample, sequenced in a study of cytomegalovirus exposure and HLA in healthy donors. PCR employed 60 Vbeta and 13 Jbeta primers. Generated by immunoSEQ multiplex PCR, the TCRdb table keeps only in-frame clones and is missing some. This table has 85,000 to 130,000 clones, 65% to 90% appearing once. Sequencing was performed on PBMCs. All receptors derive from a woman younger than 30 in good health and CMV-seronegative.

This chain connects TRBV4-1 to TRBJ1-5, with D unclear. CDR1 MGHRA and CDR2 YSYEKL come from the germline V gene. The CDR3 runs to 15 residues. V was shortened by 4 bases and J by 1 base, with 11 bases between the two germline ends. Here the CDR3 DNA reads TGCGCCAGCAGCCCCGCCGGGGTAAGCAATCAGCCCCAGCATTTT. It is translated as CASSPAGVSNQPQHF.

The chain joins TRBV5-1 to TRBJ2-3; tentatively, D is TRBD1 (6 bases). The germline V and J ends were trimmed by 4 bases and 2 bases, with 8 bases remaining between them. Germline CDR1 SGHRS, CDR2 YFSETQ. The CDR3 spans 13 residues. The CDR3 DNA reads TGCGCCAGCAGCCGGGACACCACAGATACGCAGTATTTT. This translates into CASSRDTTDTQYF.

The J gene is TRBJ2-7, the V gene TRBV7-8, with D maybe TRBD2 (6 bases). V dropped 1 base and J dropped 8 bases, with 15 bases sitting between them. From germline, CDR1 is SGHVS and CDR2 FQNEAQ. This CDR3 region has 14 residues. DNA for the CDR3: TGTGCCAGCAGCTTAGGGGGGGTCCAGGGAAAGCAGTACTTC. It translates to CASSLGGVQGKQYF.

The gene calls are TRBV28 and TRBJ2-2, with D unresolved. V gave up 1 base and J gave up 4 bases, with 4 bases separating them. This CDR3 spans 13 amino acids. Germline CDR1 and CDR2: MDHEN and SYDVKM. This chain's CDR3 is CASSLSVTGELFF. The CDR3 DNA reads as TGTGCCAGCAGTTTATCGGTCACCGGGGAGCTGTTTTTT.

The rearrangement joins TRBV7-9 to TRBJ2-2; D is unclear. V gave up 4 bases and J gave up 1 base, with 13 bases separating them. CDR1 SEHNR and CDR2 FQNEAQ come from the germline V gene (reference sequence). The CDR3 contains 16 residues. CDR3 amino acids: CASSSRRSGNTGELFF. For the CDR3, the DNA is TGTGCCAGCAGCTCCCGCCGATCCGGGAACACCGGGGAGCTGTTTTTT.

The CDR3, as DNA: TGTGCCAGCAGTGAATCCGGGTGGACAGACGGTGGCTACACCTTC. Translation gives CASSESGWTDGGYTF. V and J are TRBV6-1 and TRBJ1-2; D might be TRBD1 (6 bases). Germline lookup yields CDR1 MNHNS and CDR2 SASEGT. The CDR3 extends over 15 amino acids. The V end was cut by 2 bases, the J end by 7 bases, with 17 bases between.

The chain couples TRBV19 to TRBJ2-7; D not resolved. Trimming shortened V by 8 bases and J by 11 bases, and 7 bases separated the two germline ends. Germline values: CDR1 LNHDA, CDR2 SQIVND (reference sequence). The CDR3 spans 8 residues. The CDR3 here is CASFEEYF. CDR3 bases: TGTGCCAGTTTTGAGGAGTACTTC.